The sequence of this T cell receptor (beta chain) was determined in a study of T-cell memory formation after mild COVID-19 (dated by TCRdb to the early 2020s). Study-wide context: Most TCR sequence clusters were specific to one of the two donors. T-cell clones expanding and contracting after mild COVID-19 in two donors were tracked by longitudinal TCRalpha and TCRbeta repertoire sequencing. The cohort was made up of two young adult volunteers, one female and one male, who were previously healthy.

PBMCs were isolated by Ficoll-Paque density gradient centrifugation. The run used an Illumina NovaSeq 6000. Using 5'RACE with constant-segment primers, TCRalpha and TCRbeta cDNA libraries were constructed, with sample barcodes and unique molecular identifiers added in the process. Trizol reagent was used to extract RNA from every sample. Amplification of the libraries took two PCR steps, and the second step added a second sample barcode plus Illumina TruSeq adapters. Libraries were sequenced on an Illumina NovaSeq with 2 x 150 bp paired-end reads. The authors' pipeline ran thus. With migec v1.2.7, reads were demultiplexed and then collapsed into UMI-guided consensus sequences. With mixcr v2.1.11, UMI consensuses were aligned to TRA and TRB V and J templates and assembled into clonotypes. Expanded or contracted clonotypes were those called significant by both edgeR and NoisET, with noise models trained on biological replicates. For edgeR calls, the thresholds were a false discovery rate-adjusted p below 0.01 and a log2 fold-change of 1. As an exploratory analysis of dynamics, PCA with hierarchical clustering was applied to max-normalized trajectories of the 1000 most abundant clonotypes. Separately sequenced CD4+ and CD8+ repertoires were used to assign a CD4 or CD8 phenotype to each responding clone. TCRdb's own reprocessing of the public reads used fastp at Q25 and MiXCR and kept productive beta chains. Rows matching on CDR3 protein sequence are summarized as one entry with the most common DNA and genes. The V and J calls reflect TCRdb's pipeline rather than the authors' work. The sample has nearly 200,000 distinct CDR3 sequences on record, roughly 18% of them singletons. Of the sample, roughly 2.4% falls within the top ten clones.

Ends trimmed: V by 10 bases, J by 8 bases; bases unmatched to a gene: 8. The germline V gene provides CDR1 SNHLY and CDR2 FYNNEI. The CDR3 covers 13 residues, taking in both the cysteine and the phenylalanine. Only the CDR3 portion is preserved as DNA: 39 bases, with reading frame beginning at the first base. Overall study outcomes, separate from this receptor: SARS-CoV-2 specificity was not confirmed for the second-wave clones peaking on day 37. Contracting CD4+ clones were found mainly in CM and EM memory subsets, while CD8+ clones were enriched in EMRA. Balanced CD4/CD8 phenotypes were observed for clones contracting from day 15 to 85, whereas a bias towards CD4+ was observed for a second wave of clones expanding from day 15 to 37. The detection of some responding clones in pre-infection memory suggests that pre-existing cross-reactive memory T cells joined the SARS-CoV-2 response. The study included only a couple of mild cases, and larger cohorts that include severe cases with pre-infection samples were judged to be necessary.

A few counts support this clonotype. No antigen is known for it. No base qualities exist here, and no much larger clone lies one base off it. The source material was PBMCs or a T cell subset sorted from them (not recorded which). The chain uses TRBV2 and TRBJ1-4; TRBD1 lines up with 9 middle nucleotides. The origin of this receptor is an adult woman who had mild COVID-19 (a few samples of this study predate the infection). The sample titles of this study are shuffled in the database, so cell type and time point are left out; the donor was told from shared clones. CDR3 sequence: CATRTGVVEKLFF. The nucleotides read TGTGCCACTAGGACAGGGGTGGTGGAAAAACTGTTTTTT.